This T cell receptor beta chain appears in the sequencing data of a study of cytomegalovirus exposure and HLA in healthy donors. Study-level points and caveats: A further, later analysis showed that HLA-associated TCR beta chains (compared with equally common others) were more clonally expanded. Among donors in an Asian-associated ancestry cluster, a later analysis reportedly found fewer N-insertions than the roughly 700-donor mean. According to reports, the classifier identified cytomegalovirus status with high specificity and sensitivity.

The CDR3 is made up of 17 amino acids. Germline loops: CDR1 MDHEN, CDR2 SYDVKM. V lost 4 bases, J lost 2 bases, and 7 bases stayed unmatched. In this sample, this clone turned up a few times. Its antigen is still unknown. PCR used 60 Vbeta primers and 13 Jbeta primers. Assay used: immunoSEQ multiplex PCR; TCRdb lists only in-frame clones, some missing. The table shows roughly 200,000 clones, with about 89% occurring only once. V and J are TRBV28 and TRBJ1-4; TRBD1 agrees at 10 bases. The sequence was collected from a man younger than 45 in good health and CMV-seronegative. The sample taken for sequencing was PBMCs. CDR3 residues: CASSSPDRGRTNEKLFF. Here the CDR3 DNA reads TGTGCCAGCAGTTCACCTGACAGGGGGCGGACTAATGAAAAACTGTTTTTT.